The 24 T cell receptor beta chains below were found in one sample sequenced in a study of T cells in Graves' hyperthyroidism and ophthalmopathy. Regions amplified from RNA transcripts were the TCR beta CDR3 regions. Initially, a first-round RT-PCR of the TCR CDR3 employed the HTBI primer set. TCRdb re-derived calls from the multiplex PCR reads in MiXCR, one entry per CDR3 protein. In the table there are 600,000 or so distinct CDR3 sequences, roughly 14% of which are singletons. The sample consisted of blood. These receptors were taken from a woman aged 50 to 65 with Graves' ophthalmopathy.

This rearrangement joins TRBV20-1 to TRBJ2-1; 7 bases are shared with TRBD2. The CDR3 consists of 14 residues. Germline-derived CDR1 and CDR2 are DFQATT and SNEGSKA (reference sequence). Losses at the gene ends were 6 bases for V and 7 bases for J; bases not matched to a gene: 12. The CDR3, as DNA: TGCAGTGCGGGGCGGCGGGAGATATGGAATGAGCAGTTCTTC. Its translation: CSAGRREIWNEQFF.

In its sample, this clonotype was seen many times. The gene calls are TRBV12-3 or TRBV12-4 and TRBJ1-5, with a tentative D call TRBD1 (5 bases). The CDR3 totals 13 residues. With 6 bases removed from V and 5 bases from J, the gap between germline ends came to 11 bases. CDR3 nucleotide sequence: TGTGCCAGCAGCTGGGGGACCGATCAGCCCCAGCATTTT. As protein: CASSWGTDQPQHF.

The chain joins TRBV7-9 to TRBJ1-2; the D is unclear. Trimming removed 1 base from V and 4 bases from J, with 10 bases in between. The CDR3 sequence is 14 residues long. Germline V gene lookup returns CDR1 SEHNR and CDR2 FQNEAQ (reference sequence). As DNA, the CDR3 is TGTGCCAGCAGCTTAGAAAGTCAGGTCTATGGCTACACCTTC. It specifies CASSLESQVYGYTF.

The chain recombines TRBV6-2 or TRBV6-3 with TRBJ2-7; the D is unclear. The V and J ends lost 3 bases and 4 bases respectively, with 7 bases between them. The CDR3 is 12 residues long. Germline V gene sequence: CDR1 MNHEY, CDR2 SVGEGT. CDR3 nucleotides: TGTGCCAGCAGTTATAAGAGGTACGAGCAGTACTTC. Residues: CASSYKRYEQYF.

This clonotype was detected many times. The chain uses TRBV12-3 or TRBV12-4 and TRBJ1-6; 7 bases align to TRBD1. The trim removed 4 bases at V and 10 bases at J, leaving 7 bases unmatched. The CDR3 has 14 amino acids. The CDR3 sequence is CASSWTGSSSPLHF. In nucleotides, the CDR3 is TGTGCCAGCAGTTGGACAGGTTCGAGCTCACCCCTCCACTTT.

Many counts were recorded for this clonotype. CDR3 region: CSVGKQGAREGTEAFF. The CDR3 region has the DNA TGCAGTGTTGGGAAACAGGGGGCTAGGGAAGGCACTGAAGCTTTCTTT. This sequence joins TRBV20-1 and TRBJ1-1, with 9 bases that match TRBD1. The CDR3 length is 16 residues. The ends lost 7 bases at V and 4 bases at J; junction bases unmatched: 16. In germline, CDR1 is DFQATT, CDR2 SNEGSKA (reference sequence).

This clonotype was detected ten times or more. This chain connects TRBV2 to TRBJ1-1, with D uncertain. Germline V lookup: CDR1 SNHLY, CDR2 FYNNEI. The CDR3 totals 13 residues. V was shortened by 6 bases and J by 4 bases, with 12 bases between the two germline ends. The CDR3 region is CASRLGGSTEAFF. As DNA, the CDR3 is TGTGCCAGCAGACTGGGCGGCAGCACTGAAGCTTTCTTT.

This clonotype occurred many times. The chain employs TRBV5-1 and TRBJ2-3; 7 bases line up with TRBD2. Germline loops: CDR1 SGHRS, CDR2 YFSETQ. With V trimmed by 0 bases and J by 5 bases, 12 bases remained unmatched. The CDR3 runs 17 residues. CDR3 in amino acids: CASSLGSNRRERDTQYF. The CDR3, as DNA: TGCGCCAGCAGCTTGGGATCCAACCGGCGGGAGAGAGATACGCAGTATTTT.

Ten or more counts support this clonotype. The chain has TRBV12-3 or TRBV12-4 and TRBJ1-5, with TRBD1 matching over 10 bases. V was clipped by 7 bases and J by 3 bases; unmatched bases: 6. This CDR3 has 15 amino acids. The CDR3, as DNA: TGTGCCAGCACCTGGGACAGGGGATTCAATCAGCCCCAGCATTTT. This translates into CASTWDRGFNQPQHF.

The sample holds a few counts of this clonotype. The gene calls are TRBV7-9 and TRBJ2-6; 9 bases map to TRBD1. The CDR3 runs 16 residues. The germline V gene encodes CDR1 SEHNR and CDR2 FQNEAQ (reference sequence). Unmatched junction bases numbered 4, after V lost 5 bases and J lost 2 bases. In nucleotides, the CDR3 is TGTGCCAGCAGCAGGACAGGGGAACCTGGGGCCAACGTCCTGACTTTC. As protein: CASSRTGEPGANVLTF.

In this sample, this clonotype turned up a few times. The chain employs TRBV6-2 or TRBV6-3 and TRBJ1-4; the D gene is possibly TRBD1 (6 bases). The length of the CDR3 is 14 residues. CDR1 is MNHEY, CDR2 SVGEGT, per germline. V was trimmed by 7 bases and J by 0 bases, leaving 9 bases between them. CDR3 sequence: CASKDSSTNEKLFF. As DNA, the CDR3 is TGTGCCAGCAAGGACAGCTCAACTAATGAAAAACTGTTTTTT.

As regards this clonotype: Relative to the germline gene, one junction end is altered; a read error may explain this. J is TRBJ1-2 and V is TRBV4-2; no reliable D call. The CDR3 contains 14 residues. Germline loops: CDR1 LGHNA, CDR2 YNFKEQ. The CDR3 region has the DNA TGTGCCAGCAGCCAAGGAGATTTTAACTATGGCTGCACCTTC. This sequence encodes CASSQGDFNYGCTF.

V and J are TRBV12-3 or TRBV12-4 and TRBJ1-3, with TRBD1 as a possible D gene (5 bases). The CDR3 totals 16 residues. Trimming removed 5 bases at V and 2 bases at J, with 16 bases between. The CDR3 reads CASSLSPGRAGNTIYF. The CDR3 bases are TGTGCCAGCAGTCTCAGCCCGGGCAGGGCTGGAAACACCATATATTTT.

This clonotype was counted at least ten times. The V call is TRBV28, the J call TRBJ2-7; D is uncertain. V lost 5 bases and J lost 3, with 11 bases in between. The germline CDR1 and CDR2 sequences are MDHEN and SYDVKM. The CDR3 has 13 amino acids. CDR3 DNA sequence: TGTGCCAGCAGTAACGGGCCTTTCTACGAGCAGTACTTC. Amino acid sequence: CASSNGPFYEQYF.

This clonotype was recorded at least ten times. The CDR3 DNA sequence: TGTGCCAGCAGCTTTGGACTAGCGGAGGGAGGACCAACAGATACGCAGTATTTT. This encodes CASSFGLAEGGPTDTQYF. The rearrangement uses TRBV5-6 and TRBJ2-3, with 10 bases lining up with TRBD2. Germline CDR1 reads SGHDT; CDR2 reads YYEEEE. J gave up 3 bases and V 2 bases, and 12 bases lay outside the gene matches. This CDR3 spans 18 amino acids.

Turning to this clonotype: This may come from a read error, since a much larger clone is one base off. The chain recombines TRBV7-2 with TRBJ2-4; no clear D. V was pared by 5 bases and J by 10 bases, with 18 bases between. Germline CDR1 SGHTA, CDR2 FQGNSA. The CDR3 runs 14 residues. The CDR3 DNA is TGTGCCAGCAGCCCCATAAGGGCGCGATCAATTCAGTACTTC. Its protein product is CASSPIRARSIQYF.

This clonotype was detected a few times. The genes are TRBV9 and TRBJ1-2, with a tentative D call TRBD1 (6 bases). The CDR3 sequence is 15 residues long. Germline loops: CDR1 SGDLS, CDR2 YYNGEE. Trimming pared 2 bases from V and 5 bases from J, leaving 16 bases between. In nucleotides, the CDR3 is TGTGCCAGCAGCGTCAACCCGGGACAATTTTATGGCTACACCTTC. Translating gives CASSVNPGQFYGYTF. Full variable domain (rest looked up from reference TRBV9 and TRBJ1-2): DSGVTQTPKHLITATGQRVTLRCSPRSGDLSVYWYQQSLDQGLQFLIQYYNGEERAKGNILERFSAQQFPDLHSELNLSSLELGDSALYFCASSVNPGQFYGYTFGSGTRLTVV.

V is TRBV5-1 and J is TRBJ2-7, with 9 bases fitting TRBD2. Germline CDR1 and CDR2: SGHRS and YFSETQ. The trim removed 1 base at V and 2 bases at J, leaving 13 bases unmatched. The CDR3 is 18 amino acids. The CDR3 spells CASSLWALGTSRAYEQYF. The DNA of the CDR3 is TGCGCCAGCAGCTTGTGGGCCCTGGGGACTAGCAGAGCCTACGAGCAGTACTTC.

At least ten counts were recorded for this clonotype. V is TRBV7-9 and J is TRBJ1-5, with TRBD1 identical over 12 bases. Trimming removed 5 bases from V and 1 base from J; junction bases left unmatched: 0. The germline gives CDR1 SEHNR, CDR2 FQNEAQ (reference sequence). This CDR3 region has 15 residues. The DNA for the CDR3 is TGTGCCAGCAGCGGGACAGGGGGCAGCAATCAGCCCCAGCATTTT. It codes for CASSGTGGSNQPQHF.

In its sample, this clonotype was seen a few times. This chain joins TRBV10-3 and TRBJ2-2; a possible D gene is TRBD1 (5 bases). This CDR3 contains 16 residues. Germline V gives CDR1 ENHRY, CDR2 SYGVKD. The V and J ends lost 2 bases and 1 base respectively, with 11 bases between them. CDR3 region: CAISEAGAGNTGELFF. CDR3 in DNA: TGTGCCATCAGTGAGGCTGGGGCCGGGAACACCGGGGAGCTGTTTTTT.

The genes are TRBV14 and TRBJ1-1; D unresolved. Germline CDR1 SGHDN, CDR2 FVKESK. This CDR3 has 18 amino acids. Between the trimmed V and J ends, which lost 4 bases and 0 bases, there was a span of 21 bases. CDR3 amino acids: CASSPSGGYLRMNTEAFF. Written as DNA, the CDR3 is TGTGCCAGCAGCCCCAGCGGCGGCTACCTTCGAATGAACACTGAAGCTTTCTTT.

This clonotype was found many times. The chain uses TRBV12-3 or TRBV12-4 and TRBJ2-3, with 13 bases identical to TRBD2. After removal of 3 bases from V and 4 bases from J, the junction contained 4 bases not matched to a gene. CDR3 length: 16 amino acids. CDR3 sequence reads: CASSLGLAGRSDTQYF. In nucleotides, the CDR3 is TGTGCCAGCAGTTTGGGACTAGCGGGACGTTCAGATACGCAGTATTTT.

This rearrangement joins TRBV29-1 to TRBJ2-1; D is possibly TRBD1 (5 bases). The V and J ends lost 2 bases and 15 bases respectively, with 17 bases between them. CDR1 and CDR2 from the germline V gene are SQVTM and ANQGSEA. The CDR3 length is 12 residues. CDR3 bases: TGCAGCGTTGAAAAGGTACGGCAGGGCCTGTTCTTC. This encodes CSVEKVRQGLFF.

The V and J genes are TRBV4-2 and TRBJ1-2, with 9 bases matching TRBD1. This CDR3 is built from 17 residues. Germline lookup yields CDR1 LGHNA and CDR2 YNFKEQ. V was clipped by 3 bases and J by 5 bases; unmatched bases: 13. The CDR3 DNA sequence: TGTGCCAGCAGCCAGACCCCGGGACAGGGCAAGGGATATGGCTACACCTTC. Translated, it gives CASSQTPGQGKGYGYTF.